This TCR beta chain was obtained from a study of T cells in Graves' hyperthyroidism and ophthalmopathy (dated by TCRdb to the late 2010s). Looking at the study overall: Peripheral blood samples were taken at initial diagnosis, before any treatment was given. A discovery cohort of around 98 patients, about 40 with Graves' ophthalmopathy and about 60 with stable Graves' hyperthyroidism, was used to find distinguishing TCR V-J signatures. Prospective prediction of ophthalmopathy was tested in an independent validation cohort consisting of some 18 hyperthyroidism patients and approximately 16 patients who later progressed to ophthalmopathy. The paper reports TCR Vbeta CDR3 sequencing of approximately 140 peripheral blood samples: around 45 ophthalmopathy, fewer than 80 hyperthyroidism and approximately 17 progressor patients. The roughly 94 discovery patients were randomly split 7:3 into training and test sets. The study also compared thyroid tissue and blood T-cell repertoires from five or six Graves' hyperthyroidism patients. After sampling, hyperthyroidism patients received methimazole starting at 30 mg daily, and ophthalmopathy patients received high-dose intravenous methylprednisolone.

Ophthalmopathy patients had moderately to severely active disease, Clinical Activity Score of at least 3, NOSPECS grade of at least 4, and duration under 3 months. Any patient with an uncontrolled infection, another autoimmune disease, pregnancy or lactation was excluded. Diagnoses were based on clinical symptoms, serum thyroxine and TRAb, thyroid ultrasound and orbital computed tomography. PBMCs were isolated from 7.5 to 10 ml of fresh peripheral blood by Ficoll-Paque density gradient centrifugation. Total RNA was extracted with Trizol reagent, and quality was checked on an Agilent 2100 Bioanalyzer. In this sample, this clonotype turned up a few times. The clone's antigen remains unknown. No base quality values were provided; no much bigger clone lies one nucleotide off. Measured from the cysteine to the phenylalanine, the CDR3 is 16 residues long. Only the CDR3 DNA is retained, 48 bases long and in frame from the first base. The V and J ends are trimmed by 6 bases and 3 bases, leaving 18 bases between them. CDR1 MNHEY and CDR2 SVGEGT are derived from the germline V gene.

General study outcomes and caveats: Most expanded thyroid clonotypes (frequency above 0.001) were also detected in blood, suggesting blood repertoires may reflect thyroid immune responses. No statistical method was used to set the sample size in advance, and investigators knew the group allocation. During validation, the model predicted progression to ophthalmopathy a median of about 6.3 months ahead of onset, with almost 71% sensitivity and about 72% specificity. A 13 V-J signature model separated ophthalmopathy from stable hyperthyroidism, with approximately 87% sensitivity and 81.08% specificity in cross-validation and 80%/75% in testing.

TCR beta CDR3 regions were amplified from RNA transcripts. For the first round of RT-PCR on the TCR CDR3, the HTBI primer set was used together with the Qiagen OneStep RT-PCR kit. The libraries were constructed in a second round of multiplex PCR and then size-selected and purified. The libraries were sequenced on an Illumina HiSeq2000 using paired-end 100 bp reads. As for the original processing: Raw data were processed with SOAPnuke, discarding reads with adapters, uncalled bases, mean Phred below 15, or no exact constant-primer or identifier match. COPE v1.2.5 was used to merge high-quality paired reads, and clonotypes were defined as unique nucleotide sequences. MiTCR v1.1 was used to align clonotypes to the IMGT TRBV, TRBD and TRBJ reference segments. The analysis was restricted to V-J combinations with a frequency above 0.0001, which together covered 99.2% of the repertoires. The TCS score was defined as the ratio of F50 (clonal expansion) to E x V (chaos), calculated using BLOSUM62-based TCRdist between CDR3 peptides within each V-J. Welch's t-statistics and random forest reduced around 550 V-J features to 13, which were used in a naive Bayes classifier (R e1071). TCRdb redid the processing of the public reads, applying fastp at Q25 and MiXCR, and retained in-frame beta chains. For every CDR3 protein sequence, its rows merge into one entry that carries the most common genes and DNA. The V and J calls reflect TCRdb's pipeline rather than the authors' work. Across this sample there are roughly 500,000 distinct CDR3 sequences, with around 22% seen only once. The top ten hold about 11% of the sample.

The TCR sequence derives from a woman in her twenties or thirties with Graves' ophthalmopathy. Sequenced input: blood. The chain was built from TRBV6-2 or TRBV6-3 and TRBJ1-5, with TRBD1 perhaps the D gene, on 5 matching bases. The sequenced DNA: TGTGCCAGCAGGGTTGACAGCGCTCCGATCAATCAGCCCCAGCATTTT. Translated, this is CASRVDSAPINQPQHF.